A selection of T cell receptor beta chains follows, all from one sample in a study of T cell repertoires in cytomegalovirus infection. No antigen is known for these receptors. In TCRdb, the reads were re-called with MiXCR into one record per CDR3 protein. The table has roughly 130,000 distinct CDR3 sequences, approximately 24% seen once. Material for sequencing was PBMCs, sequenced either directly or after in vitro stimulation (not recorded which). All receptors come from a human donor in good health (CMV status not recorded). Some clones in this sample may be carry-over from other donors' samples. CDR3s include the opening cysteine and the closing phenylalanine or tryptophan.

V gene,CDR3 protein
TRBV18,CASSPPAENIQYF
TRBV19,CASRARVGYQPQHF
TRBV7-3,CASSPSPGAEAFF
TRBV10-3,CAISEGWFYEQYF
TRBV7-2,CASSLGLKDRGLYGYTF
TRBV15,CATSSGLAGSAGELFF
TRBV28,CASSLGRYEQFF
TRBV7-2,CASSLARFGGGNPYEQYF
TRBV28,CASSSGTGRGDYGYTF
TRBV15,CATSTPAISTDTQYF
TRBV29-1,CSVLTGATDTQYF
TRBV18,CASSPFGHPNQPQHF
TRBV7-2,CASSPMTGHQETQYF
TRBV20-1,CSAPTGSRYGYTF
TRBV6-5,CASRGSGGHQPQHF
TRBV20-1,CSARPDYNSPLHF
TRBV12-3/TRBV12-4,CASSPAGGAHYGYTF
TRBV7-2,CASSLGWQGIQPQHF
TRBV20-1,CSASRGPNTEAFF
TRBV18,CASSLGRSYEQYF